This T cell receptor beta chain was recovered during a study of cytomegalovirus exposure and HLA in healthy donors. Profiled with immunoSEQ multiplex PCR; TCRdb holds only in-frame clones, not every one. The sample lists 200,000 or so clones; more than 65% were seen once. Germline CDR1 is SGDLS and CDR2 is YYNGEE. Germline trimming cut 0 bases from V and 7 bases from J; bases unmatched to any gene: 9. The CDR3 totals 16 residues. The sequenced material came from PBMCs. The chain recombines TRBV9 with TRBJ2-1; 8 bases match TRBD2. This receptor was taken from a woman aged 25 to 39 in good health and CMV-seropositive. CDR3 DNA sequence: TGTGCCAGCAGCGTAGAGGGTGCGGGAGGTATTAATGAGCAGTTCTTC. Its translation: CASSVEGAGGINEQFF.